The rows below give T cell receptor beta chains drawn from one sample of a study of blood T cell repertoires in COVID-19. Data came from immunoSEQ multiplex PCR; TCRdb stores just in-frame clones and leaves some out. The sample yields just over 150,000 clones, approximately 80% seen once. The specimen was peripheral blood. The receptors derive from a man aged 55 to 70 with acute or convalescent COVID-19. The CDR3 runs from the conserved cysteine through the conserved F or W. Each record gives: clone size, J gene, D gene, V gene, CDR3 protein, CDR3 DNA. The D gene is left open where the match is weak. Rows may omit the clone size; those that give it use once, few, many or a size class.

abundance: NA; j_gene: TRBJ2-1; d_gene: NA; v_gene: TRBV4-1; CDR3aa: CASSQALAFYNEQFF; CDR3nt: TGCGCCAGCAGCCAGGCCCTAGCCTTCTACAATGAGCAGTTCTTC
abundance: NA; j_gene: TRBJ1-1; d_gene: TRBD1; v_gene: TRBV7-6; CDR3aa: CASSKTGYEAFF; CDR3nt: TGTGCCAGCAGCAAGACAGGGTATGAAGCTTTCTTT
abundance: NA; j_gene: TRBJ2-5; d_gene: TRBD2; v_gene: TRBV4-1; CDR3aa: CASSQGLAGGETQYF; CDR3nt: TGCGCCAGCAGCCAAGGGCTAGCGGGAGGGGAGACCCAGTACTTC
abundance: NA; j_gene: TRBJ1-5; d_gene: TRBD1; v_gene: TRBV29-1; CDR3aa: CSVKGTGGNQPQHF; CDR3nt: TGCAGCGTCAAAGGGACAGGTGGGAATCAGCCCCAGCATTTT
abundance: few; j_gene: TRBJ2-7; d_gene: TRBD2; v_gene: TRBV5-1; CDR3aa: CASSLFGRASEQYF; CDR3nt: TGCGCCAGCAGCTTGTTCGGGAGGGCTTCCGAGCAGTACTTC
abundance: NA; j_gene: TRBJ1-2; d_gene: NA; v_gene: TRBV12-3/TRBV12-4; CDR3aa: CASSYDRDYGYTF; CDR3nt: TGTGCCAGCAGCTACGACAGAGACTATGGCTACACCTTC
abundance: NA; j_gene: TRBJ1-1; d_gene: TRBD1; v_gene: TRBV9; CDR3aa: CASSVEGGIGTEAFF; CDR3nt: TGTGCCAGCAGCGTAGAAGGGGGCATTGGGACTGAAGCTTTCTTT
abundance: NA; j_gene: TRBJ2-6; d_gene: TRBD1; v_gene: TRBV27; CDR3aa: CASSSGQGKPGANVLTF; CDR3nt: TGTGCCAGCAGCTCTGGACAGGGGAAGCCTGGGGCCAACGTCCTGACTTTC
abundance: NA; j_gene: TRBJ2-3; d_gene: TRBD2; v_gene: TRBV4-2; CDR3aa: CASSRGLAGGNTDTQYF; CDR3nt: TGTGCCAGCAGCCGCGGACTAGCGGGGGGGAACACAGATACGCAGTATTTT
abundance: NA; j_gene: TRBJ2-1; d_gene: TRBD1; v_gene: TRBV5-1; CDR3aa: CASSLAGQGWNEQFF; CDR3nt: TGCGCCAGCAGCTTGGCCGGACAGGGGTGGAATGAGCAGTTCTTC
abundance: NA; j_gene: TRBJ1-5; d_gene: NA; v_gene: TRBV6-1; CDR3aa: CASSESYGSNQPQHF; CDR3nt: TGTGCCAGCAGTGAATCGTACGGTAGCAATCAGCCCCAGCATTTT